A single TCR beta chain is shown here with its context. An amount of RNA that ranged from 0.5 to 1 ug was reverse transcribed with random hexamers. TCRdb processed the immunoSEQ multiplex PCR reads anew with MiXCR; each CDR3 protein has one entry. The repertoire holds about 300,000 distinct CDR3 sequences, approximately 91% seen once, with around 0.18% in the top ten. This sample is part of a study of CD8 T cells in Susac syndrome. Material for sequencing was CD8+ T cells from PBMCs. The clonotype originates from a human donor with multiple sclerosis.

CDR3 loop: CSVGLVLYNEQFF. The CDR3 region has the DNA TGCAGTGTGGGACTTGTCCTATACAATGAGCAGTTCTTC. This chain connects TRBV20-1 to TRBJ2-1, with D possibly being TRBD2 (6 bases). The V end was cut by 7 bases, the J end by 4 bases, with 14 bases between. Germline CDR1 and CDR2: DFQATT and SNEGSKA (reference sequence). This CDR3 is 13 amino acids long.